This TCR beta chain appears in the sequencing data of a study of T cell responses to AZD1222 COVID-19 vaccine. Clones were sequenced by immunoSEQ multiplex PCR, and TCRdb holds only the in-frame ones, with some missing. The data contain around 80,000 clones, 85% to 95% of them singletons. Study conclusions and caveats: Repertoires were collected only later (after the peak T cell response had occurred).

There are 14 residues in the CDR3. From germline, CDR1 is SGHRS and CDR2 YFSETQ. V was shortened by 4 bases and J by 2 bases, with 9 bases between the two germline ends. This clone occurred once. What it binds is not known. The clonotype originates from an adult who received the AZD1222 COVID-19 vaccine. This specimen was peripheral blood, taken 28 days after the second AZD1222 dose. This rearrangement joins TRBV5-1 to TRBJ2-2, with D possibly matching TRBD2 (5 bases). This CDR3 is CASSIGLNTGELFF. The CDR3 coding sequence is TGCGCCAGCAGCATCGGACTTAACACCGGGGAGCTGTTTTTT.